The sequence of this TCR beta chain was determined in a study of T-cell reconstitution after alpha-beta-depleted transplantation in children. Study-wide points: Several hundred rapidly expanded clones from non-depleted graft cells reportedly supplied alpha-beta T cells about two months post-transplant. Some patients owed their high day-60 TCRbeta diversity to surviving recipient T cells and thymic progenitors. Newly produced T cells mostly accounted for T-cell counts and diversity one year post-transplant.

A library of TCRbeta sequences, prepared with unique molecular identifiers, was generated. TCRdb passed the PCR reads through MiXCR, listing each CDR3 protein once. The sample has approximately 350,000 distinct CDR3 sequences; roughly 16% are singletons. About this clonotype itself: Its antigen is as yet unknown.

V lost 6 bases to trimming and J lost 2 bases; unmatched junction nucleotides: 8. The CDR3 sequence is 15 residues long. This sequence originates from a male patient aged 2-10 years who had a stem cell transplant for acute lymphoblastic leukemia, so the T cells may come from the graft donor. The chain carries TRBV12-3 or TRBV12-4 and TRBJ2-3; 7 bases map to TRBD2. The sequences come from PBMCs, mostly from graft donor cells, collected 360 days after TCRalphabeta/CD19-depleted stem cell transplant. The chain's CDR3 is CASRPPGGATDTQYF. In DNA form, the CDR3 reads TGTGCCAGCAGACCTCCGGGAGGCGCCACAGATACGCAGTATTTT.